The 21 T cell receptor beta chains in this list originate from one sample, sequenced in a study of T-cell memory formation after mild COVID-19. TCRdb analysed the 5' RACE reads with MiXCR anew, one entry per CDR3 protein. The table shows 170,000 or so distinct CDR3 sequences, with about a third occurring only once. What was sequenced was PBMCs or a T cell subset sorted from them (not recorded which). The receptors shown here come from an adult woman who had mild COVID-19 (a few samples of this study predate the infection). Cell type and time point are not known.

This clonotype was picked up a small number of times. This sequence joins TRBV4-3 and TRBJ2-7; D is possibly TRBD2 (5 bases). This CDR3 region has 15 residues. The germline CDR1 and CDR2 sequences are LGHNA and YSLEER. V was shortened by 4 bases and J by 2 bases, with 15 bases between the two germline ends. CDR3 protein: CASSPQAGSTYEQYF. The CDR3, as DNA: TGCGCCAGCAGCCCCCAGGCGGGTAGCACCTACGAGCAGTACTTC.

The V gene is TRBV7-9, the J gene TRBJ1-4; D not resolved. This CDR3 spans 13 amino acids. CDR1 is SEHNR, CDR2 FQNEAQ, per germline (reference sequence). V dropped 6 bases and J dropped 11 bases, with 16 bases sitting between them. CDR3 nucleotides: TGTGCCAGCAGTGCCCCTGAGTCGGGGAAACTGTTTTTT. This gives the protein CASSAPESGKLFF.

This clonotype showed up just a few times. The chain joins TRBV7-8 to TRBJ2-5, with D possibly being TRBD1 (6 bases). The CDR3 spans 18 residues. Between the trimmed V and J ends, which lost 0 bases and 0 bases, there was a span of 17 bases. CDR1 and CDR2 (germline): SGHVS, FQNEAQ. The CDR3, as DNA: TGTGCCAGCAGCTTAGCCCGACCGTATCGGACAGACCAAGAGACCCAGTACTTC. Protein product: CASSLARPYRTDQETQYF.

This clonotype was seen repeatedly, ten times or more. The CDR3 spells CASSPRTLTSTDTQYF. In nucleotides, the CDR3 is TGTGCCAGCAGTCCCCGGACGCTAACTAGCACAGATACGCAGTATTTT. The genes are TRBV6-2 or TRBV6-3 and TRBJ2-3; D call uncertain. The CDR3 length is 16 residues. Looked up from germline, CDR1 is MNHEY and CDR2 is SVGEGT. Trimming cost V 5 bases and J 0 bases, with 15 bases left between them.

The gene calls are TRBV29-1 and TRBJ1-1; possibly TRBD1 for D (5 bases). Trimming left V 6 bases short and J 1 base short, with 9 bases between. Germline V lookup: CDR1 SQVTM, CDR2 ANQGSEA. This CDR3 region has 12 residues. As DNA, the CDR3 is TGCAGCGTAGTCGGACAGAACACTGAAGCTTTCTTT. Translating it yields CSVVGQNTEAFF.

The chain employs TRBV5-1 and TRBJ1-5, with D possibly being TRBD1 (5 bases). The CDR3 is 19 amino acids. The germline V and J ends were trimmed by 2 bases and 3 bases, with 24 bases remaining between them. In germline, CDR1 is SGHRS, CDR2 YFSETQ. The CDR3 DNA is TGCGCCAGCAGCTTAGCGGCTCCGGGTGGGATCAGGGACAATCAGCCCCAGCATTTT. It codes for CASSLAAPGGIRDNQPQHF.

This clonotype was counted ten times or more. J is TRBJ2-2 and V is TRBV11-2; no definite D call. Germline-derived CDR1 and CDR2 are SGHAT and FQNNGV. The CDR3 is 14 residues long. V was pared by 1 base and J by 1 base, with 4 bases between. DNA for the CDR3: TGTGCCAGCAGCTTAGCCAGGAACACCGGGGAGCTGTTTTTT. Translation gives CASSLARNTGELFF.

The CDR3, as DNA: TGTGCCAGCAGCGGGACTTGGGGGAACTATGGCTACACCTTC. Amino acid sequence: CASSGTWGNYGYTF. V gene TRBV5-8 combines with J gene TRBJ1-2; tentative D call: TRBD1 (5 bases). The CDR3 is 14 residues long. The V end was cut by 4 bases, the J end by 2 bases, with 12 bases between. CDR1 SGHTS and CDR2 YDEGEE come from the germline V gene.

This chain links TRBV11-3 with TRBJ1-1; D not certain. With 4 bases removed from V and 1 base from J, the gap between germline ends came to 7 bases. The CDR3 spans 13 residues. CDR1 SGHNT and CDR2 YENEEA come from the germline V gene. The CDR3 here is CASSYPSNTEAFF. The CDR3, as DNA: TGTGCCAGCAGCTACCCGTCGAACACTGAAGCTTTCTTT.

This clonotype was observed a handful of times. Germline and junction disagree at one end, which may indicate a read error. V is TRBV7-7 and J is TRBJ1-2, with 9 bases that match TRBD1. Germline values: CDR1 SSHAT, CDR2 FNYEAQ (reference sequence). The CDR3 sequence is 16 residues long. CDR3 protein: CASSLLWTGDNYGYTF. As DNA, the CDR3 is TGTGCTAGCAGCTTACTGTGGACAGGGGATAACTATGGCTACACCTTC. Variable domain in full (rest from reference TRBV7-7 and TRBJ1-2): GAGVSQSPRYKVTKRGQDVTLRCDPISSHATLYWYQQALGQGPEFLTYFNYEAQPDKSGLPSDRFSAERPEGSISTLTIQRTEQRDSAMYRCASSLLWTGDNYGYTFGSGTRLTVV.

The chain uses TRBV5-6 and TRBJ1-1, with a possible D match to TRBD1 (6 bases). CDR3 length: 15 residues. Looked up from germline, CDR1 is SGHDT and CDR2 is YYEEEE. Trimming cost V 5 bases and J 0 bases, with 14 bases left between them. CDR3 in amino acids: CASRPWGGVNTEAFF. In DNA form, the CDR3 reads TGTGCCAGCAGGCCCTGGGGGGGCGTGAACACTGAAGCTTTCTTT.

This chain links TRBV18 with TRBJ2-5; no firm D call. V was pared by 6 bases and J by 7 bases, with 21 bases between. The CDR3 totals 15 residues. Germline V lookup: CDR1 KGHSH, CDR2 LQKENI. The CDR3 DNA follows: TGTGCCAGCTCTCGGGCTAAGACGAGTGAAGGGACCCAGTACTTC. It specifies CASSRAKTSEGTQYF. The full variable domain, completed using reference TRBV18 and TRBJ2-5, is NAGVMQNPRHLVRRRGQEARLRCSPMKGHSHVYWYRQLPEEGLKFMVYLQKENIIDESGMPKERFSAEFPKEGPSILRIQQVVRGDSAAYFCASSRAKTSEGTQYFGPGTRLLVL.

The chain joins TRBV29-1 to TRBJ2-1; the match to TRBD2 covers 10 bases. Trimming cost V 6 bases and J 4 bases; bases outside gene matches: 3. This CDR3 is built from 13 residues. Germline CDR1 SQVTM, CDR2 ANQGSEA. The CDR3 protein is CSVSSGGYNEQFF. In DNA, the CDR3 is TGCAGCGTCAGTAGCGGGGGGTACAATGAGCAGTTCTTC.

This clonotype appeared a few times. V is TRBV7-6 and J is TRBJ2-1; 7 bases are a match to TRBD1. The CDR3 is 18 residues long. V dropped 4 bases and J dropped 0; count of bases not matched to a gene: 12. CDR1 SGHVS and CDR2 FNYEAQ come from the germline V gene. The CDR3 DNA sequence: TGTGCCAGCAGCTCCACACCCGGGACAGCAAGCTCCTACAATGAGCAGTTCTTC. This gives the protein CASSSTPGTASSYNEQFF.

The chain recombines TRBV29-1 with TRBJ1-2; TRBD1 matches 8 bases. The CDR3 is 12 residues long. V shed 7 bases, J shed 8 bases, and the junction held 9 bases outside the gene matches. The germline gives CDR1 SQVTM, CDR2 ANQGSEA. This chain's CDR3 is CSAFGQGSGYTF. The CDR3 coding sequence is TGCAGCGCCTTCGGACAGGGCAGCGGCTACACCTTC. The variable domain in full, with the rest retrieved from reference TRBV29-1 and TRBJ1-2, is SAVISQKPSRDICQRGTSLTIQCQVDSQVTMMFWYRQQPGQSLTLIATANQGSEATYESGFVIDKFPISRPNLTFSTLTVSNMSPEDSSIYLCSAFGQGSGYTFGSGTRLTVV.

The chain employs TRBV12-3 or TRBV12-4 and TRBJ2-1; 9 bases line up with TRBD2. The CDR3 spans 15 residues. Trimming took 7 bases from V and 12 from J; bases not matched to a gene: 16. The CDR3 nucleotides read TGTGCCAGCATGCCGGGACTAGCTTCCCCTCGGGTGCAGTTCTTC. The encoded protein is CASMPGLASPRVQFF.

The rearrangement uses TRBV28 and TRBJ2-7; D is unresolved. Germline lookup yields CDR1 MDHEN and CDR2 SYDVKM. CDR3 length: 11 residues. Trimming stripped 11 bases from V and 4 bases from J, with 12 bases between. This CDR3 reads CAGSTTYEQYF. The CDR3, as DNA: TGTGCCGGATCTACCACGTACGAGCAGTACTTC.

This clonotype was seen more than once but under ten times. The chain recombines TRBV20-1 with TRBJ2-5, with 7 bases lining up with TRBD1. Germline V gives CDR1 DFQATT, CDR2 SNEGSKA (reference sequence). The CDR3 runs to 15 residues. V lost 7 bases, J lost 2 bases, and 13 bases stayed unmatched. The CDR3 nucleotides read TGCAGTGGGCCCCGACAGGGAATAAAACAAGAGACCCAGTACTTC. Residues: CSGPRQGIKQETQYF.

This chain connects TRBV5-1 to TRBJ2-7; D may be TRBD1 (6 bases). There are 12 residues in the CDR3. Germline V gene sequence: CDR1 SGHRS, CDR2 YFSETQ. V was clipped by 4 bases and J by 6 bases, with 11 bases between them. CDR3 loop: CASSLGQLEQYF. DNA of the CDR3: TGCGCCAGCAGCCTAGGACAGCTCGAGCAGTACTTC.

This chain uses TRBV7-2 with TRBJ2-5, with 11 bases fitting TRBD2. The CDR3 has 15 residues. V was pared by 2 bases and J by 6 bases, with 5 bases of the junction left unmatched. Germline lookup yields CDR1 SGHTA and CDR2 FQGNSA. CDR3 DNA sequence: TGTGCCAGCAGCTTATTTAGCGGGGGGGCGAAGACCCAGTACTTC. Amino acid sequence: CASSLFSGGAKTQYF.

This chain links TRBV12-3 or TRBV12-4 with TRBJ1-2; D may be TRBD1 (6 bases). The CDR3 extends over 12 amino acids. Trimming removed 7 bases at V and 6 bases at J, with 12 bases between. This CDR3 reads CASTRGPDGYTF. The CDR3, as DNA: TGTGCCAGCACCCGGGGGCCGGATGGCTACACCTTC.